This T cell receptor (beta chain) stems from a study of blood T cell repertoires in COVID-19. Study as a whole: Sites in the United States, Italy and Spain provided acute and convalescent COVID-19 samples. PBMCs, B-cell-depleted T cells, or T cells provided the cDNA or gDNA that made up the material.

Before being deemed recovered, Cohort 3 donors had two negative PCRs, clearance, or symptom resolution. Germline CDR1 reads SNHLY; CDR2 reads FYNNEI. The length of the CDR3 is 15 residues. With 1 base clipped from V and 2 bases from J, the junction kept 2 bases outside the gene matches. TCRdb's copy holds only in-frame clones and misses some; the assay was immunoSEQ multiplex PCR. The sample has fewer than 200,000 clones, just over 85% seen once. The source of this sequence is a woman aged 18-30 years who had recovered from COVID-19. The J gene is TRBJ2-7, the V gene TRBV2; TRBD2 matches at 10 bases. Sample: PBMCs or T cells enriched from blood (not recorded which). The CDR3 here is CASSEEAGGPYEQYF. CDR3 nucleotide sequence: TGTGCCAGCAGTGAAGAAGCGGGGGGGCCCTACGAGCAGTACTTC.